This T cell receptor beta chain appears in the sequencing data of a study of blood T cell repertoires in COVID-19. The overall study: Either two negative PCRs, clearance, or symptom resolution qualified Cohort 3 donors as recovered. The analysed material was cDNA or gDNA that came from T cells, B-cell-depleted T cells, or PBMCs.

Clones were sequenced by immunoSEQ multiplex PCR, and TCRdb holds only the in-frame ones, with some missing. The sample consists of approximately 140,000 clones, around 82% of them appearing once. The V gene's germline CDR1 is SNHLY and CDR2 FYNNEI. The ends were cut back, 7 bases at V and 0 bases at J, with 13 bases in the middle. This CDR3 comprises 15 residues. The sequence was obtained from a man aged 45 to 65 in a cohort exposed to, infected with or recovered from COVID-19 (not recorded which). Source material: PBMCs or T cells enriched from blood (not recorded which). The genes are TRBV2 and TRBJ1-5; possible D gene TRBD1, 6 bases. CDR3 sequence: CASTPGQGSNQPQHF. The CDR3 region has the DNA TGTGCCAGCACACCGGGACAAGGTAGCAATCAGCCCCAGCATTTT.